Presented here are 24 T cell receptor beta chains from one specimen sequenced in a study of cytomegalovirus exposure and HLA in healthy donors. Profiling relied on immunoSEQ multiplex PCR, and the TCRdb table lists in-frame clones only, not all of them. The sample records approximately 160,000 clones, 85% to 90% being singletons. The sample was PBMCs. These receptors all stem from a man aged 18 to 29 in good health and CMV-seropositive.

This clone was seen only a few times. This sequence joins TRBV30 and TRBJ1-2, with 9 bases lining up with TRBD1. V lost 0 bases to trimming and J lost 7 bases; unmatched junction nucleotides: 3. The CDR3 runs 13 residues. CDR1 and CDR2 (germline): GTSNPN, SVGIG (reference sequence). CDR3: CAWSVGTGFGYTF. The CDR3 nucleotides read TGTGCCTGGAGTGTGGGGACAGGGTTTGGCTACACCTTC.

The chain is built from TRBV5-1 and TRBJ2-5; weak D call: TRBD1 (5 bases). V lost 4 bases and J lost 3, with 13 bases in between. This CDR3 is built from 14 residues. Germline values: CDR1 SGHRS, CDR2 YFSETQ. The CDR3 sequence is CASSDRQKKETQYF. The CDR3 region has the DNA TGCGCCAGCAGCGACAGACAGAAGAAAGAGACCCAGTACTTC.

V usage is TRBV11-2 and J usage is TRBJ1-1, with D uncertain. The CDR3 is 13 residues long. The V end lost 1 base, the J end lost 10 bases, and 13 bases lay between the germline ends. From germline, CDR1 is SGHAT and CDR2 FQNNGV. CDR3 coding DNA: TGTGCCAGCAGCTTAGGGGCAAGTCGGGGAGCTTTCTTT. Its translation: CASSLGASRGAFF. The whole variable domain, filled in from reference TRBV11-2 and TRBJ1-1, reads EAGVAQSPRYKIIEKRQSVAFWCNPISGHATLYWYQQILGQGPKLLIQFQNNGVVDDSQLPKDRFSAERLKGVDSTLKIQPAKLEDSAVYLCASSLGASRGAFFGQGTRLTVV.

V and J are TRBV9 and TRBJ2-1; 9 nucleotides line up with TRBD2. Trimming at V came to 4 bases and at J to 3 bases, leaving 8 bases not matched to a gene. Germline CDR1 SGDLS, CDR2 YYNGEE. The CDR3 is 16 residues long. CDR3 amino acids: CASSLRGREGYNEQFF. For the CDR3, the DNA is TGTGCCAGCAGCCTCCGGGGGCGGGAGGGCTACAATGAGCAGTTCTTC.

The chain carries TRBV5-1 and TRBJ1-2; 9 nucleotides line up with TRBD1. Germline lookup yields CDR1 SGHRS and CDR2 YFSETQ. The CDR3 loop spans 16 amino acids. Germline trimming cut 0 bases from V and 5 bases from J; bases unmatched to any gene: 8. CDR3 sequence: CASSLETGGSSYGYTF. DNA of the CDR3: TGCGCCAGCAGCTTGGAAACAGGGGGCTCTTCTTATGGCTACACCTTC.

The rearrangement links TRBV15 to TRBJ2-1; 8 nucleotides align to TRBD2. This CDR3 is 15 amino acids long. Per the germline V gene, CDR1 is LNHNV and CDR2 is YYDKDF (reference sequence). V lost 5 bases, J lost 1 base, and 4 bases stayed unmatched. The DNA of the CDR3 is TGTGCCACCAGCCGGGCTAGCGGGTCCTACAATGAGCAGTTCTTC. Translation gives CATSRASGSYNEQFF.

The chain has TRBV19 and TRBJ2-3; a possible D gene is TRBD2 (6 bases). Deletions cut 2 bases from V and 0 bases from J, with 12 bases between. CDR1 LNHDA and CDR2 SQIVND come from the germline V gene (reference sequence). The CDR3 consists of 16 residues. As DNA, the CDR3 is TGTGCCAGTAGTATACGTCCGGGACTGAGCACAGATACGCAGTATTTT. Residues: CASSIRPGLSTDTQYF.

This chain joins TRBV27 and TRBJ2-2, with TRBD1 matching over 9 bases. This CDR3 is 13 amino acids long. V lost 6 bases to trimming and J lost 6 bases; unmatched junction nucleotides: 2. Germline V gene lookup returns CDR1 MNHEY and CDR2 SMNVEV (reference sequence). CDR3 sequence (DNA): TGTGCCAGCAGCGACAGGGGGGCCGGGGAGCTGTTTTTT. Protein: CASSDRGAGELFF.

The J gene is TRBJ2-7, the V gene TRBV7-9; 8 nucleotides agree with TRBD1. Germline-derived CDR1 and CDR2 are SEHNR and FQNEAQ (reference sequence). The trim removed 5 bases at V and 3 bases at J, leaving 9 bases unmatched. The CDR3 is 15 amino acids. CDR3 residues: CASSQRTGPLYEQYF. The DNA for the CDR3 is TGTGCCAGCAGCCAGAGGACAGGGCCCCTCTACGAGCAGTACTTC.

This CDR3 reads CASSQPGTRGRWNEQFF. The DNA of the CDR3 is TGCGCCAGCAGCCAGCCCGGGACTAGAGGGCGATGGAATGAGCAGTTCTTC. The chain combines TRBV4-1 with TRBJ2-1; 8 nucleotides match TRBD2. CDR3 length: 17 residues. CDR1 and CDR2 (germline): MGHRA, YSYEKL. Losses at the gene ends were 3 bases for V and 7 bases for J; bases not matched to a gene: 14.

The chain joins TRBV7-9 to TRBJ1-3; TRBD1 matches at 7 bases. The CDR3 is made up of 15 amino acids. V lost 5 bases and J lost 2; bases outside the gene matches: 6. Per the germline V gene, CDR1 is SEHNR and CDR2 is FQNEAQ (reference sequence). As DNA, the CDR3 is TGTGCCAGCAGCCCACAGGGGTCCCCTGGAAACACCATATATTTT. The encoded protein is CASSPQGSPGNTIYF.

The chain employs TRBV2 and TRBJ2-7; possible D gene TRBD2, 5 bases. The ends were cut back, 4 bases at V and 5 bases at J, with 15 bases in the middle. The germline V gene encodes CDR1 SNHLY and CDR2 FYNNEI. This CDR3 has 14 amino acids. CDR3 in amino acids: CASSVISGSHEQYF. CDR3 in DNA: TGTGCCAGCAGTGTTATCTCGGGGTCCCACGAGCAGTACTTC.

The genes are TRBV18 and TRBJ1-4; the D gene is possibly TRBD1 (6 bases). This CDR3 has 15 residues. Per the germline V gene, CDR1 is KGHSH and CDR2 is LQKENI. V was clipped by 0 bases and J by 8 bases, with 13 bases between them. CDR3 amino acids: CASSPPARGYEKLFF. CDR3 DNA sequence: TGTGCCAGCTCACCACCGGCCAGGGGATACGAAAAACTGTTTTTT.

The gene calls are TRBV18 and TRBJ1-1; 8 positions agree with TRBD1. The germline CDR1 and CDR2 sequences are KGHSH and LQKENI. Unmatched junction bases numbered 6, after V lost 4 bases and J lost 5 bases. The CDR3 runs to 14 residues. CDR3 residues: CASSRQGSLTEAFF. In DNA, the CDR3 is TGTGCCAGCTCACGACAGGGGAGTTTGACTGAAGCTTTCTTT.

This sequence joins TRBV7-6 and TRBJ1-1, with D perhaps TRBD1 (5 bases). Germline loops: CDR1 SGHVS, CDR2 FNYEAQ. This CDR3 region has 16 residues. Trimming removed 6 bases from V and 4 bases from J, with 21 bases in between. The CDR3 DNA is TGTGCCAGCAGTGATCGGGACTCCACTCTCGGCACTGAAGCTTTCTTT. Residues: CASSDRDSTLGTEAFF.

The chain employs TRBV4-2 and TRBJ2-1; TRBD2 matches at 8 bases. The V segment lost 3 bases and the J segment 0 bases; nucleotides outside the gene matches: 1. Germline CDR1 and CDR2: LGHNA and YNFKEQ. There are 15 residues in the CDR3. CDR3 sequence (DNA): TGTGCCAGCAGCCAGCTAGCGGGCTCCTACAATGAGCAGTTCTTC. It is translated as CASSQLAGSYNEQFF.

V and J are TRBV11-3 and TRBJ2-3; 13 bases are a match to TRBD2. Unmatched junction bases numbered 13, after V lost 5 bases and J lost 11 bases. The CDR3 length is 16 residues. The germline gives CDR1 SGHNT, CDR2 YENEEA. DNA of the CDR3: TGTGCCAGCAGCGGGACTAGCGGGGAGAGGGGAGATGGGCAGTATTTT. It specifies CASSGTSGERGDGQYF.

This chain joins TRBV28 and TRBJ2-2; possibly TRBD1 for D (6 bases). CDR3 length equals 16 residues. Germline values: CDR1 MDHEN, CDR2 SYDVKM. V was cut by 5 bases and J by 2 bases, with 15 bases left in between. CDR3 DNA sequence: TGTGCCAGCAGTCCAGGTACACAGGGCAACACCGGGGAGCTGTTTTTT. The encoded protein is CASSPGTQGNTGELFF.

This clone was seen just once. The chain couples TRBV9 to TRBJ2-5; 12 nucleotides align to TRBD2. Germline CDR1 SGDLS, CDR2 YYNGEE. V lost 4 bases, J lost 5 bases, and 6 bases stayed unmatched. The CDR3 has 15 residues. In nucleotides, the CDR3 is TGTGCCAGCAGCCCCTGGACTAGCGGGGTGGAGACCCAGTACTTC. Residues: CASSPWTSGVETQYF.

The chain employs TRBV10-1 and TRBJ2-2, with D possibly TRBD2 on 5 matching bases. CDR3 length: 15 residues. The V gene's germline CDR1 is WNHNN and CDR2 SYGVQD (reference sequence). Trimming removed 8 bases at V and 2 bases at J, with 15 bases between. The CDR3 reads CASSGGLLNTGELFF. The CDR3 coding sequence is TGCGCCAGCTCCGGAGGACTTTTAAACACCGGGGAGCTGTTTTTT.

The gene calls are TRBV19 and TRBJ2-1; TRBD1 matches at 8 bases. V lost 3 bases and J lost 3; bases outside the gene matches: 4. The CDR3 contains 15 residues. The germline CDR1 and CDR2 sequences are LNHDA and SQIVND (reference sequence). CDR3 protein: CASSMAGGSYNEQFF. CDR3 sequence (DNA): TGTGCCAGTAGTATGGCAGGGGGCAGCTACAATGAGCAGTTCTTC.

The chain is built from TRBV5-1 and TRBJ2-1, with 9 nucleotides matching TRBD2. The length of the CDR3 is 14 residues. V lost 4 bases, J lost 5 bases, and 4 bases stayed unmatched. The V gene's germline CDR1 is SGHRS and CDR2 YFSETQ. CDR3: CASSQSSGDNEQFF. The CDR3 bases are TGCGCCAGCAGCCAATCTAGCGGGGACAATGAGCAGTTCTTC. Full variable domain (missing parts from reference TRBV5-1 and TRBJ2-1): KAGVTQTPRYLIKTRGQQVTLSCSPISGHRSVSWYQQTPGQGLQFLFEYFSETQRNKGNFPGRFSGRQFSNSRSEMNVSTLELGDSALYLCASSQSSGDNEQFFGPGTRLTVL.

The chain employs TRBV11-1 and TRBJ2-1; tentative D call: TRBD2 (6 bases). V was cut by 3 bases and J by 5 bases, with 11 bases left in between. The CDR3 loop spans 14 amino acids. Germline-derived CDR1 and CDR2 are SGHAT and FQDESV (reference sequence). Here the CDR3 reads CASSFRLVDNEQFF. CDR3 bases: TGTGCCAGCAGCTTCCGACTAGTAGACAATGAGCAGTTCTTC.

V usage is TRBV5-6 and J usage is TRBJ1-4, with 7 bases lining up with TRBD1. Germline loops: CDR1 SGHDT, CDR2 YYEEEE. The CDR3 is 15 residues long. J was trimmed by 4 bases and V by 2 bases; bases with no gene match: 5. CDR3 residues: CASSLGWDSNEKLFF. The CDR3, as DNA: TGTGCCAGCAGCTTAGGGTGGGACAGTAATGAAAAACTGTTTTTT. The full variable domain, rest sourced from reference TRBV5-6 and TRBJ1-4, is DAGVTQSPTHLIKTRGQQVTLRCSPKSGHDTVSWYQQALGQGPQFIFQYYEEEERQRGNFPDRFSGHQFPNYSSELNVNALLLGDSALYLCASSLGWDSNEKLFFGSGTQLSVL.